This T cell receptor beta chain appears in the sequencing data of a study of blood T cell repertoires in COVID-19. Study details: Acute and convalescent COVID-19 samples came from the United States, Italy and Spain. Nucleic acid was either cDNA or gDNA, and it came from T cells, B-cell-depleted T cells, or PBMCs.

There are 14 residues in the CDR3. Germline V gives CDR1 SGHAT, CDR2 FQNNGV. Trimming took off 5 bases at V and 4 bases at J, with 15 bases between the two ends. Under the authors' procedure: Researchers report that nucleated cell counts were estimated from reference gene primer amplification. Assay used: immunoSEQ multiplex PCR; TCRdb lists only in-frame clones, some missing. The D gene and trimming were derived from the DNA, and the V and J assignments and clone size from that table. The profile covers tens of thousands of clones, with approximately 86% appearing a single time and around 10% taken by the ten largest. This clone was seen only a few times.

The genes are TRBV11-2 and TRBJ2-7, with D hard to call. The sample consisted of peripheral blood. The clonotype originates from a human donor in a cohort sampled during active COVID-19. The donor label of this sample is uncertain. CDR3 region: CASSRRARSYEQYF. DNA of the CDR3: TGTGCCAGCAGCCGTCGAGCGAGATCGTACGAGCAGTACTTC.